This T cell receptor (beta chain) was captured in a study of cytomegalovirus exposure and HLA in healthy donors. Study observations and caveats: In an earlier analysis, about 90% or about 30%: the productive usage of most TCR beta V segments.

Both 60 Vbeta primers and 13 Jbeta primers went into the PCR. TCRdb keeps only in-frame clones here, not all; method: immunoSEQ multiplex PCR. This listing includes 100,000 to 150,000 clones. Deletions cut 0 bases from V and 5 bases from J, with 11 bases between. This CDR3 spans 14 amino acids. In germline, CDR1 is SGHRS, CDR2 YFSETQ. With respect to this clone: The antigen is not known.

This chain joins TRBV5-1 and TRBJ1-1, with unresolved D. This receptor was obtained from a woman in her 40s in good health and CMV-seronegative. Sequencing was done on a sample of PBMCs. In DNA, the CDR3 is TGCGCCAGCAGCTTGGAGCAGGCGCTAACTGAAGCTTTCTTT. Translating it yields CASSLEQALTEAFF.